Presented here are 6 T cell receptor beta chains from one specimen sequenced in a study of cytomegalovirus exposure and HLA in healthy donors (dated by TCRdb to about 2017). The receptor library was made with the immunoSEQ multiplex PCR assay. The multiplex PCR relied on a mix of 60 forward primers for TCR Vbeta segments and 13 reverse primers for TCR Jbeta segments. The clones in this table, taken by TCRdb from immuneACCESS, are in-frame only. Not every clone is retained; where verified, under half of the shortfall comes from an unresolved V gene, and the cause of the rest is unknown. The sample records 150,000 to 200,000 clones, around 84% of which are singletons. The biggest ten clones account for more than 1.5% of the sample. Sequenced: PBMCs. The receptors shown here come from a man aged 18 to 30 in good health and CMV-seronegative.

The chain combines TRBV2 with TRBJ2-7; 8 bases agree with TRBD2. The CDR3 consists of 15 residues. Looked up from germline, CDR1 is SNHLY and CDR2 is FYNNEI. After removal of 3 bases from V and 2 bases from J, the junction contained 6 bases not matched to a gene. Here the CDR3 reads CASSELAGDPYEQYF. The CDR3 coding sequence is TGTGCCAGCAGTGAGCTAGCGGGCGACCCCTACGAGCAGTACTTC. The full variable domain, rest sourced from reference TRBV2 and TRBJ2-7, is EPEVTQTPSHQVTQMGQEVILRCVPISNHLYFYWYRQILGQKVEFLVSFYNNEISEKSEIFDDQFSVERPDGSNFTLKIRSTKLEDSAMYFCASSELAGDPYEQYFGPGTRLTVT.

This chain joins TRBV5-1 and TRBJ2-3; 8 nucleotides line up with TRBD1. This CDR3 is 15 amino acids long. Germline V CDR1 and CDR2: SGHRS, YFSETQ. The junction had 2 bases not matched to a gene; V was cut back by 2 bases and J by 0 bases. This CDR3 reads CASSFTGGSTDTQYF. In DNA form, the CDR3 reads TGCGCCAGCAGCTTTACAGGGGGGAGCACAGATACGCAGTATTTT.

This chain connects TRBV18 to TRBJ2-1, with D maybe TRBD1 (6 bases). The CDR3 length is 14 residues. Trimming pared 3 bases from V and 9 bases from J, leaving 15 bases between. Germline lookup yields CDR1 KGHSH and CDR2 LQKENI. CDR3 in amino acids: CASSPPRGWGEQFF. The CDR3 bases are TGTGCCAGCTCACCCCCCAGGGGTTGGGGTGAGCAGTTCTTC.

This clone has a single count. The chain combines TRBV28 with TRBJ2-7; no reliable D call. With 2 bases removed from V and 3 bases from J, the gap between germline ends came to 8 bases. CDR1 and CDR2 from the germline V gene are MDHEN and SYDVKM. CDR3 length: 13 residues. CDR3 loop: CASSLVVGYEQYF. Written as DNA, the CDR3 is TGTGCCAGCAGTTTAGTTGTCGGCTACGAGCAGTACTTC. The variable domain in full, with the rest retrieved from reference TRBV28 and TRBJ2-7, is DVKVTQSSRYLVKRTGEKVFLECVQDMDHENMFWYRQDPGLGLRLIYFSYDVKMKEKGDIPEGYSVSREKKERFSLILESASTNQTSMYLCASSLVVGYEQYFGPGTRLTVT.

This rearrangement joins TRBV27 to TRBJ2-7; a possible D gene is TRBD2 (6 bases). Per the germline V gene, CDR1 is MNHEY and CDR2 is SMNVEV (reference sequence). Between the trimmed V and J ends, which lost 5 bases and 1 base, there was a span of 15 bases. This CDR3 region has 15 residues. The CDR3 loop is CASSPSKAGSYEQYF. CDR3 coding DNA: TGTGCCAGCAGTCCATCAAAGGCGGGGTCCTACGAGCAGTACTTC.

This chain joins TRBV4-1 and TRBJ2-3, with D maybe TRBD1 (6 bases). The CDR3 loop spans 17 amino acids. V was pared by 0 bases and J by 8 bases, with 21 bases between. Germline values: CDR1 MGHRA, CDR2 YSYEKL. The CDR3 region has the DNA TGCGCCAGCAGCCAAGATCCAAGCCGGGACACCCTGTCTACGCAGTATTTT. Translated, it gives CASSQDPSRDTLSTQYF.